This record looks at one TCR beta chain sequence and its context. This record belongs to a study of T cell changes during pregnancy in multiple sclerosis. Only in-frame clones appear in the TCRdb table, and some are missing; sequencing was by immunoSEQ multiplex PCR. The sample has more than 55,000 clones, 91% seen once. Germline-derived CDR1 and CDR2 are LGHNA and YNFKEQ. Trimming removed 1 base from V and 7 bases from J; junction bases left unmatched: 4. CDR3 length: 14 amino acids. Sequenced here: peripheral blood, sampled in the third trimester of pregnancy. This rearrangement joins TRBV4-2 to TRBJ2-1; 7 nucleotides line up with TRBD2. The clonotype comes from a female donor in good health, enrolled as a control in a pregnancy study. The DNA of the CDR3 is TGTGCCAGCAGCCAAGGCGGGGGTGGTAATGAGCAGTTCTTC. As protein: CASSQGGGGNEQFF.